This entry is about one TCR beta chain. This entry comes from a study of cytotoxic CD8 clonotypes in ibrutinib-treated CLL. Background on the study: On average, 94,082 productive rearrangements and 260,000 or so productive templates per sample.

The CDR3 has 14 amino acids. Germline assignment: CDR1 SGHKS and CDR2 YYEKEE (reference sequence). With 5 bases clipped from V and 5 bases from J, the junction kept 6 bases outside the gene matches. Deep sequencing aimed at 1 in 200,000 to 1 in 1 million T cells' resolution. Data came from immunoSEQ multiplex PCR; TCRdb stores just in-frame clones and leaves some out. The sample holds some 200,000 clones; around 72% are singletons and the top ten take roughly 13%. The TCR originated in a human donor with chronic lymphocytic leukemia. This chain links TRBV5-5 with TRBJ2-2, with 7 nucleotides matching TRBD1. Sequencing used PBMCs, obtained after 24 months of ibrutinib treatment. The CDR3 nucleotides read TGTGCCAGCAGGGCCGGGACAGCTACCGGGGAGCTGTTTTTT. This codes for CASRAGTATGELFF.